The subject of this entry is one T cell receptor (beta chain). No antigen is known for it. The CDR3 length is 14 residues. V dropped 6 bases and J dropped 5 bases, with 14 bases sitting between them. Per germline, CDR1 MNHEY and CDR2 SVGAGI. This sample was taken from a study of cytomegalovirus exposure and HLA in healthy donors. The study's findings and limits: An assumption of roughly uniform sequencing depth across donors underlay the presence/absence analyses.

The PCR had 60 Vbeta and 13 Jbeta primers. Only in-frame clones appear in the TCRdb table, and some are missing; sequencing was by immunoSEQ multiplex PCR. This repertoire shows about 200,000 clones, 82% found once; its top ten account for approximately 2.5%. Sequenced sample: PBMCs. This rearrangement joins TRBV6-5 to TRBJ1-3; D is ambiguous. This clonotype was sampled from a woman between 40 and 50 years old in good health and CMV-seronegative. The CDR3 sequence is CASREDSTRNTIYF. In nucleotides, the CDR3 is TGTGCCAGCAGAGAAGATTCAACAAGAAACACCATATATTTT.